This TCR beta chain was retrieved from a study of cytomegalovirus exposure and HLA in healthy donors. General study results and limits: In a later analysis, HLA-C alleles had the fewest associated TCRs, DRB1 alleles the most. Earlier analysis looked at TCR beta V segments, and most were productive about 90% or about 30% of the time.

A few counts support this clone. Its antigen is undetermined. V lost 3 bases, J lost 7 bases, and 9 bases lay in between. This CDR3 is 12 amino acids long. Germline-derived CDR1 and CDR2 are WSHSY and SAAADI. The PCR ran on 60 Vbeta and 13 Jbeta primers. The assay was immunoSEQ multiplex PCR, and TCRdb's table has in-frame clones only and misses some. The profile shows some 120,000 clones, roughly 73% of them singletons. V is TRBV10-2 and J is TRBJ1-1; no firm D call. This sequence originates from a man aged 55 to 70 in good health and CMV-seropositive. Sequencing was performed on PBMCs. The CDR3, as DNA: TGCGCCAGCAGTGAACTGGAGGGTGAAGCTTTCTTT. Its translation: CASSELEGEAFF.